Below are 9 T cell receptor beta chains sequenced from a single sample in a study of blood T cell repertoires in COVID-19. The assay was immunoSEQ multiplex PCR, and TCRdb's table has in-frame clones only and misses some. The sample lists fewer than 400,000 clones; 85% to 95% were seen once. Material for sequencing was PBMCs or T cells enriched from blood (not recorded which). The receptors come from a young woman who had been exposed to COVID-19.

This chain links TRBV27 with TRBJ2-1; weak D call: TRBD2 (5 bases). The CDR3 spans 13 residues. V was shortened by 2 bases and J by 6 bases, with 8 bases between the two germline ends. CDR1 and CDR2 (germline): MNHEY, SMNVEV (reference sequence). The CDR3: CASSLIEGNEQFF. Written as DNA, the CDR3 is TGTGCCAGCAGTTTAATCGAGGGCAATGAGCAGTTCTTC.

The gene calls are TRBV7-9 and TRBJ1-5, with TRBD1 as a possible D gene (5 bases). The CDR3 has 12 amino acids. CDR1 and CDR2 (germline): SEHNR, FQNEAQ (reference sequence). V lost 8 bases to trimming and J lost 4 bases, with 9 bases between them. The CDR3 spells CASGKGNQPQHF. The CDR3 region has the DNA TGTGCCAGCGGGAAGGGGAATCAGCCCCAGCATTTT.

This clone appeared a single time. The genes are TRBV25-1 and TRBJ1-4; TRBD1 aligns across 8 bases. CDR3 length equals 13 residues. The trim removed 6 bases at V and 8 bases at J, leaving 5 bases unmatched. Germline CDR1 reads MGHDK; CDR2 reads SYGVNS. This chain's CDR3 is CASRDRVEEKLFF. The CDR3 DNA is TGTGCCAGCAGGGACAGGGTCGAGGAAAAACTGTTTTTT.

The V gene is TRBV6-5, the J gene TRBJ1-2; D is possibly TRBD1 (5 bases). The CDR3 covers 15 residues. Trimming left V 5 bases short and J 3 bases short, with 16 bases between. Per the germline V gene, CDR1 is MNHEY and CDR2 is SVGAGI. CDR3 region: CASSKDPGGDYGYTF. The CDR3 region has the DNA TGTGCCAGCAGTAAGGACCCGGGGGGTGACTATGGCTACACCTTC.

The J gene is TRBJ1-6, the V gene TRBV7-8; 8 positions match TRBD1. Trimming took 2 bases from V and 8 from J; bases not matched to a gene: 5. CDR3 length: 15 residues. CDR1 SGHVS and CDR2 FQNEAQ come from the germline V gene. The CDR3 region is CASSLQQGADSPLHF. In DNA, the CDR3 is TGTGCCAGCAGCTTACAGCAGGGGGCGGATTCACCCCTCCACTTT.

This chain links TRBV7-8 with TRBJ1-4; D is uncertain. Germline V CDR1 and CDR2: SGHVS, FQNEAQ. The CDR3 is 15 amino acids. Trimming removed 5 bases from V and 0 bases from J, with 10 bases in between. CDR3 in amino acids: CASSPLRTTNEKLFF. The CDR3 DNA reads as TGTGCCAGCAGCCCCTTGCGGACAACTAATGAAAAACTGTTTTTT.

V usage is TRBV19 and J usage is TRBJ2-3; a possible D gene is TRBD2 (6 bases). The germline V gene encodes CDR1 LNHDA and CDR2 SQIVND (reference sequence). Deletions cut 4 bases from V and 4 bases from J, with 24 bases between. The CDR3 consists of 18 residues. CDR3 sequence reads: CASSTGLPRVGSADTQYF. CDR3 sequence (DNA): TGTGCCAGTAGTACGGGACTTCCGAGGGTCGGGTCGGCAGATACGCAGTATTTT.

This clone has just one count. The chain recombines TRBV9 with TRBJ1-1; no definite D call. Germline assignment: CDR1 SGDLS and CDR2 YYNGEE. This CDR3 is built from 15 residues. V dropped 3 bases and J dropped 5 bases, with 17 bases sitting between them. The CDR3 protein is CASSDRPLTGTEAFF. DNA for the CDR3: TGTGCCAGCAGCGACAGACCCCTAACGGGGACTGAAGCTTTCTTT.

The DNA of the CDR3 is TGTGCCAGCAGTTACTCTCCAGGGGGCCTCTTTGAGCAGTACTTC. Translated, it gives CASSYSPGGLFEQYF. The genes are TRBV6-2 or TRBV6-3 and TRBJ2-7, with 8 bases lining up with TRBD1. Trimming took 0 bases from V and 7 from J; bases not matched to a gene: 8. Germline CDR1 is MNHEY and CDR2 is SVGEGT. The CDR3 is 15 residues long.